This TCR beta chain originates from a study of OX40 agonist ivuxolimab in advanced cancers. Overall study: Patients' therapy was ivuxolimab, an antibody that acts as an agonist of OX40 (CD134). Of mixed ages from about 20 to 80 and averaging 60 years, the group was roughly 85% male. Study observations and caveats: Clonal expansion by week 6 occurred in CD4+ and CD8+ blood T cells (at 0.1 to 3.0 mg/kg).

This clone has only one observation. Its antigen is still unknown. The table came from immunoSEQ multiplex PCR; TCRdb's copy has only in-frame clones and leaves some out. In the table there are around 64,000 clones, about 90% of which are singletons. The CDR3 is 16 residues long. The V gene's germline CDR1 is SGHAT and CDR2 FQNNGV. Trimming cost V 0 bases and J 0 bases; bases outside gene matches: 4. V is TRBV11-2 and J is TRBJ1-1; 7 nucleotides line up with TRBD1. The sequences come from CD4+ or CD8+ T cells sorted from blood, collected in a trial of the OX40 agonist ivuxolimab. This TCR came from an adult with an advanced solid tumor such as melanoma, head and neck, liver or kidney cancer. This CDR3 reads CASSLDGDRLNTEAFF. CDR3 in DNA: TGTGCCAGCAGCTTAGATGGGGACAGATTGAACACTGAAGCTTTCTTT.